What follows are 20 T cell receptor beta chains derived from one specimen sequenced in a study of spatial heterogeneity in lung cancer. MiXCR was run by TCRdb on the 5' RACE reads, yielding one entry per CDR3 protein. The repertoire holds 6,600 or so distinct CDR3 sequences, roughly 5.2% seen once, with 9% in the top ten. Time point in this sample: sample taken at primary tumor resection. Whole RNA obtained from tumor, nontumor lung or frozen PBMC underwent sequencing without sorting. Sequences were derived from normal lung tissue next to the tumor, sampled at surgery. The receptors were sampled from a female donor with early-stage non-small cell lung cancer.

Details on this clonotype: A read error may be the cause here, since a much bigger clone is one base away. This beta chain is a stray read from a library made for alpha chains; its abundance is not meaningful. This chain joins TRBV20-1 and TRBJ1-5; D gene unclear. The germline V gene encodes CDR1 DFQATT and CDR2 SNEGSKA (reference sequence). The CDR3 covers 14 residues. Trimming took 6 bases from V and 9 from J, leaving 21 bases between them. The CDR3 sequence is CSALSVGPYRPQHF. CDR3 DNA: TGCAGTGCCCTGTCGGTAGGGCCTTATCGGCCCCAGCATTTT.

This clonotype is labeled as medium-sized. With the library built for alpha chains, this beta chain is off target and its frequency is not meaningful. J is TRBJ2-1 and V is TRBV9, with no clear D. The germline V gene has CDR1 SGDLS and CDR2 YYNGEE. CDR3 length: 14 residues. V lost 0 bases, J lost 7 bases, and 11 bases lay in between. The CDR3 DNA sequence: TGTGCCAGCAGCGTAGTAGGCAGCCAAAATGAGCAGTTCTTC. Amino acids: CASSVVGSQNEQFF.

This clonotype is categorized as medium-sized. This beta chain appears as a stray read in a library generated for alpha chains; its size is not informative. V and J are TRBV4-1 and TRBJ1-1, with unresolved D. Germline values: CDR1 MGHRA, CDR2 YSYEKL. The CDR3 runs 14 residues. V was trimmed by 5 bases and J by 4 bases, leaving 14 bases between them. This CDR3 is CASSLAGGGTEAFF. The CDR3 nucleotides are TGCGCCAGCAGCTTAGCCGGAGGAGGCACTGAAGCTTTCTTT.

By proportion, this clonotype is medium-sized (0.01 to 0.1%). This beta chain came through as a stray read in a library set up for alpha chains, and its size says little. This chain links TRBV20-1 with TRBJ2-7; TRBD2 agrees at 13 bases. This CDR3 is built from 14 residues. Losses at the gene ends were 6 bases for V and 4 bases for J; bases not matched to a gene: 6. Germline V CDR1 and CDR2: DFQATT, SNEGSKA (reference sequence). CDR3 in DNA: TGCAGTGCACCCGGGACTAGCGGGAAATACGAGCAGTACTTC. As protein: CSAPGTSGKYEQYF.

This clonotype is medium-sized (0.01 to 0.1%). Found in a library prepared for alpha chains, this beta chain is an off-target read, and its abundance has little meaning. The gene calls are TRBV2 and TRBJ1-2; a weak D match, TRBD1 (6 bases). There are 14 residues in the CDR3. V lost 7 bases and J 2 bases, leaving 14 bases between the germline ends. Germline values: CDR1 SNHLY, CDR2 FYNNEI. The CDR3 reads CASTEQGINYGYTF. For the CDR3, the DNA is TGTGCCAGCACTGAGCAGGGGATCAACTATGGCTACACCTTC. The full variable domain, rest sourced from reference TRBV2 and TRBJ1-2, is EPEVTQTPSHQVTQMGQEVILRCVPISNHLYFYWYRQILGQKVEFLVSFYNNEISEKSEIFDDQFSVERPDGSNFTLKIRSTKLEDSAMYFCASTEQGINYGYTFGSGTRLTVV.

With regard to this clonotype: This beta chain turned up in a library designed for alpha chains; as an off-target read, its abundance says little. The genes are TRBV7-8 and TRBJ2-1, with D possibly being TRBD2 (5 bases). With 6 bases removed from V and 5 bases from J, the gap between germline ends came to 14 bases. This CDR3 has 14 residues. The germline gives CDR1 SGHVS, CDR2 FQNEAQ. The CDR3 DNA reads TGTGCCAGCAGGGCACCGGGAAATCACAATGAGCAGTTCTTC. Translated: CASRAPGNHNEQFF.

This clonotype was recorded at least ten times. The library was designed around alpha chains, so this beta chain is a stray read whose abundance carries little weight. The J gene is TRBJ1-1, the V gene TRBV15, with 7 positions matching TRBD1. Germline assignment: CDR1 LNHNV and CDR2 YYDKDF (reference sequence). V was clipped by 0 bases and J by 3 bases; unmatched bases: 10. The CDR3 covers 17 residues. CDR3 region: CATSRDSTGREDTEAFF. CDR3 coding DNA: TGTGCCACCAGCAGAGACTCGACAGGGCGTGAGGACACTGAAGCTTTCTTT. Looking up the rest from reference TRBV15 and TRBJ1-1 gives the full variable domain: DAMVIQNPRYQVTQFGKPVTLSCSQTLNHNVMYWYQQKSSQAPKLLFHYYDKDFNNEADTPDNFQSRRPNTSFCFLDIRSPGLGDTAMYLCATSRDSTGREDTEAFFGQGTRLTVV.

This clonotype was counted many times. This beta chain is an off-target read within a library intended for alpha chains, so its frequency means little. This sequence joins TRBV20-1 and TRBJ1-2; D gene uncertain. The CDR3 contains 9 residues. Germline CDR1 DFQATT, CDR2 SNEGSKA (reference sequence). V dropped 2 bases and J dropped 7 bases, with 2 bases sitting between them. CDR3 DNA: TGCAGTGCTAGATCTGGCTACACCTTC. This codes for CSARSGYTF.

This clonotype was found many times. Being off target in a library aimed at alpha chains, this beta chain has a size of little meaning. This chain links TRBV27 with TRBJ1-1; D gene ambiguous. CDR1 and CDR2 from the germline V gene are MNHEY and SMNVEV (reference sequence). This CDR3 is 11 amino acids long. Trimming left V 9 bases short and J 9 bases short, with 14 bases between. CDR3 DNA sequence: TGTGCCAGTGGGCAGGCTGGTAAAGCTTTCTTT. Its protein product is CASGQAGKAFF.

By share, this clonotype ranks as medium-sized. This beta chain came through as a stray read in a library set up for alpha chains, and its size says little. The genes are TRBV10-3 and TRBJ2-5; D remains unclear. This CDR3 is built from 14 residues. V dropped 0 bases and J dropped 1 base, with 6 bases sitting between them. Germline V lookup: CDR1 ENHRY, CDR2 SYGVKD. The CDR3 DNA sequence: TGTGCCATCAGTGAGTCTGGGTTCCAAGAGACCCAGTACTTC. Encoded protein: CAISESGFQETQYF.

This clonotype was found many times. This beta chain was picked up by a library intended for alpha chains and is off target, so its count carries little meaning. This chain uses TRBV20-1 with TRBJ2-7, with 7 positions matching TRBD1. Germline V CDR1 and CDR2: DFQATT, SNEGSKA (reference sequence). The J segment lost 0 bases and the V segment lost 6 bases, leaving 8 bases of the junction unmatched. This CDR3 has 14 residues. The CDR3 here is CSAEDRTSSYEQYF. CDR3 sequence (DNA): TGCAGTGCCGAGGACAGGACAAGCTCCTACGAGCAGTACTTC.

This clonotype has at least ten counts. Since the library was made to target alpha chains, this beta chain is a stray read and its abundance is not meaningful. The chain carries TRBV6-1 and TRBJ2-7, with D possibly TRBD2 on 6 matching bases. V lost 7 bases to trimming and J lost 4 bases, with 14 bases between them. CDR3 length: 13 residues. CDR1 MNHNS and CDR2 SASEGT come from the germline V gene. The CDR3 loop reads CASNPGEGYEQYF. CDR3 in DNA: TGTGCCAGCAACCCGGGAGAGGGGTACGAGCAGTACTTC.

In its sample, this clonotype ranks as medium-sized. This beta chain came through as a stray read in a library set up for alpha chains, and its size says little. The rearrangement joins TRBV12-3 or TRBV12-4 to TRBJ2-2; no firm D call. Deletions cut 2 bases from V and 0 bases from J, with 4 bases between. The length of the CDR3 is 14 residues. The chain's CDR3 is CASSLPPNTGELFF. In DNA form, the CDR3 reads TGTGCCAGCAGTTTACCTCCGAACACCGGGGAGCTGTTTTTT.

This clonotype is termed medium-sized. Since the library was made to target alpha chains, this beta chain is a stray read and its abundance is not meaningful. The gene calls are TRBV11-2 and TRBJ1-1, with no clear D. CDR3 length equals 15 residues. The V gene lost 5 bases and the J gene lost 4 bases, with 17 bases spanning the gap. Germline V gives CDR1 SGHAT, CDR2 FQNNGV. Here the CDR3 DNA reads TGTGCCAGCAGCCCCCCCGGGCGGGGAGGCACTGAAGCTTTCTTT. Translation: CASSPPGRGGTEAFF.

Concerning this clonotype: The library was prepared for alpha chains; this beta chain is a stray read, so its frequency means little. The chain combines TRBV7-9 with TRBJ2-7; 9 bases line up with TRBD1. V lost 4 bases, J lost 6 bases, and 13 bases stayed unmatched. The CDR3 length is 16 residues. Germline lookup yields CDR1 SEHNR and CDR2 FQNEAQ (reference sequence). The CDR3 DNA reads TGTGCCAGCAGCTCCACCTCGGGACAGGGAAGGGGCGAGCAGTACTTC. As protein: CASSSTSGQGRGEQYF.

This clonotype is judged medium-sized. The library was prepared for alpha chains; this beta chain is a stray read, so its frequency means little. The chain employs TRBV29-1 and TRBJ2-3; D may be TRBD1 (6 bases). CDR1 and CDR2 from the germline V gene are SQVTM and ANQGSEA. The CDR3 totals 13 residues. Trimming took 8 bases from V and 0 from J, leaving 12 bases between them. The CDR3 coding sequence is TGCAGCCATGGAGGACAGAGCACAGATACGCAGTATTTT. Residues: CSHGGQSTDTQYF.

This clonotype is labeled as medium-sized. This beta chain is an unintended read in a library built for alpha chains; its size means little. The V call is TRBV28, the J call TRBJ2-5; TRBD1 agrees at 7 bases. This CDR3 comprises 14 residues. Germline V gene data show CDR1 as MDHEN and CDR2 as SYDVKM. Trimming removed 3 bases from V and 4 bases from J; junction bases left unmatched: 5. The CDR3 sequence: CASSFPGGLETQYF. The CDR3 DNA is TGTGCCAGCAGTTTCCCAGGGGGATTAGAGACCCAGTACTTC.

This clonotype was seen repeatedly, ten times or more. In a library made to pick up alpha chains, this beta chain is a stray read with a size that means little. The gene calls are TRBV5-4 and TRBJ2-3; 12 nucleotides agree with TRBD2. Looked up from germline, CDR1 is SGHNT and CDR2 is YYREEE (reference sequence). The CDR3 contains 18 residues. The J segment lost 4 bases and the V segment lost 5 bases, leaving 14 bases of the junction unmatched. CDR3 nucleotide sequence: TGTGCCAGCAGGGTTGGGGATCTAGCGGGAGGGAGGTCAGATACGCAGTATTTT. This translates into CASRVGDLAGGRSDTQYF.

On this clonotype itself: A library prepared for alpha chains yielded this beta chain as an off-target read; its size is of little meaning. The rearrangement uses TRBV20-1 and TRBJ2-3, with D perhaps matching TRBD2 (6 bases). Germline lookup yields CDR1 DFQATT and CDR2 SNEGSKA (reference sequence). V was shortened by 6 bases and J by 0 bases, with 16 bases between the two germline ends. The CDR3 spans 15 residues. CDR3 protein: CSAIHGGVSTDTQYF. CDR3 sequence (DNA): TGCAGTGCCATCCACGGGGGAGTAAGCACAGATACGCAGTATTTT.

This clonotype was counted at least ten times. Because this beta chain is a stray read in a library intended to capture alpha chains, its abundance should not be given much weight. This sequence joins TRBV7-9 and TRBJ2-1, with 9 nucleotides matching TRBD2. CDR1 and CDR2 (germline): SEHNR, FQNEAQ (reference sequence). V trimming: 0 bases; J trimming: 7 bases; junction bases outside the gene matches: 4. The CDR3 runs to 15 residues. The CDR3 sequence: CASSLAIAGVNEQFF. The CDR3, as DNA: TGTGCCAGCAGCTTAGCGATAGCGGGAGTAAATGAGCAGTTCTTC.